One and the same sample provided the 10 T cell receptor beta chains below, sequenced in a study of cytomegalovirus exposure and HLA in healthy donors (dated by TCRdb to about 2017). Library preparation was by the immunoSEQ multiplex PCR assay. For the multiplex PCR, a mixture combining 60 forward primers for TCR Vbeta segments and 13 reverse primers for TCR Jbeta segments was used. TCRdb stores this immuneACCESS table with in-frame sequences only. Part of the clones is absent; in the studies checked, under half of the shortfall reflects unresolved V genes, and no reason is known for the rest. Counted in this sample were about 110,000 clones; 65% to 80% of them appeared once. The ten largest clones take up under 7.5% of the sample. Sequences were obtained from PBMCs. Receptors originate from a woman aged 45-59 years in good health and CMV-seropositive.

Sample share makes this clone medium-sized. The chain uses TRBV4-1 and TRBJ1-2; D gene ambiguous. CDR1 and CDR2 (germline): MGHRA, YSYEKL. CDR3 size: 16 residues. V was pared by 0 bases and J by 7 bases, with 18 bases between. Here the CDR3 reads CASSQEFSGLEGGYTF. As DNA, the CDR3 is TGCGCCAGCAGCCAAGAATTCTCCGGCCTAGAGGGTGGCTACACCTTC.

As for this clone: An end of the junction differs from the germline gene, which may be a read error. The V gene is TRBV7-9, the J gene TRBJ1-5; maybe TRBD1 (6 bases). Germline CDR1 reads SEHNR; CDR2 reads FQNEAQ (reference sequence). The CDR3 covers 16 residues. CDR3 DNA: TGTTCCAGCAGCTTAGGGACAAGTTATAGCAATCAGCCCCAGCATTTT. As protein: CSSSLGTSYSNQPQHF.

The chain combines TRBV11-2 with TRBJ1-2, with TRBD1 matching over 10 bases. Germline CDR1 reads SGHAT; CDR2 reads FQNNGV. The CDR3 extends over 17 amino acids. V lost 0 bases, J lost 9 bases, and 13 bases stayed unmatched. The CDR3 DNA sequence: TGTGCCAGCAGCTTAGATGTCCGGGACAGGGGTTCTATGAGCTACACCTTC. Translated: CASSLDVRDRGSMSYTF.

The chain carries TRBV5-1 and TRBJ2-7, with 8 bases identical to TRBD1. The V and J ends lost 0 bases and 0 bases, in that order; junction bases with no gene match: 11. The CDR3 has 18 residues. Per the germline V gene, CDR1 is SGHRS and CDR2 is YFSETQ. This chain's CDR3 is CASSLDAGGAGFSYEQYF. In DNA, the CDR3 is TGCGCCAGCAGCTTGGATGCAGGGGGCGCTGGATTCTCCTACGAGCAGTACTTC.

The chain combines TRBV19 with TRBJ1-2; D remains unclear. The germline V gene has CDR1 LNHDA and CDR2 SQIVND (reference sequence). Trimming stripped 3 bases from V and 5 bases from J, with 7 bases between. This CDR3 is 12 amino acids long. For the CDR3, the DNA is TGTGCCAGTAGTATCCGGGGTTATGGCTACACCTTC. Encoded protein: CASSIRGYGYTF.

This clone was picked up one time. The chain joins TRBV7-9 to TRBJ1-5; perhaps TRBD1 as D (5 bases). The V and J ends lost 5 bases and 4 bases respectively, with 21 bases between them. CDR1 is SEHNR and CDR2 is FQNEAQ in the germline V gene (reference sequence). This CDR3 region has 17 residues. CDR3 nucleotides: TGTGCCAGCAGCCCAGGGAGGTTAGGGGACCTAAATCAGCCCCAGCATTTT. Translated: CASSPGRLGDLNQPQHF.

The V gene is TRBV7-2, the J gene TRBJ1-2; D is perhaps TRBD1 (5 bases). The CDR3 runs to 14 residues. Germline V gene sequence: CDR1 SGHTA, CDR2 FQGNSA. V lost 2 bases and J lost 8, with 15 bases in between. The CDR3 DNA reads as TGTGCCAGCAGCTTACTTGAGGGGAGGGGAGGCTACACCTTC. Its protein product is CASSLLEGRGGYTF.

This rearrangement joins TRBV5-1 to TRBJ2-2; possibly TRBD2 for D (6 bases). The CDR3 is 16 residues long. With 4 bases removed from V and 2 bases from J, the gap between germline ends came to 15 bases. From germline, CDR1 is SGHRS and CDR2 YFSETQ. The CDR3, as DNA: TGCGCCAGCAGCGCGACCGGGACTCGTAACACCGGGGAGCTGTTTTTT. The encoded protein is CASSATGTRNTGELFF.

For the CDR3, the DNA is TGTGCCAGCAGCTTTGGCGGGACAGCAGGCAATGAGCAGTTCTTC. Translating it yields CASSFGGTAGNEQFF. This rearrangement joins TRBV11-1 to TRBJ2-1; perhaps TRBD1 as D (7 bases). Trimming shortened V by 3 bases and J by 6 bases, and 15 bases separated the two germline ends. The CDR3 runs to 15 residues. Germline CDR1 is SGHAT and CDR2 is FQDESV (reference sequence).

This clone was seen a few times. V is TRBV7-2 and J is TRBJ1-4; D is uncertain. CDR3 length: 13 amino acids. V was cut by 0 bases and J by 11 bases, with 10 bases left in between. Germline values: CDR1 SGHTA, CDR2 FQGNSA. CDR3 coding DNA: TGTGCCAGCAGCTTAGCGAGGGATTCTAAACTGTTTTTT. Protein product: CASSLARDSKLFF.